The 9 T cell receptor beta chains listed next were all sequenced from one sample in a study of shared clonotypes between healthy human individuals. The data were produced by immunoSEQ multiplex PCR, yet TCRdb's version contains in-frame clones alone and is incomplete. Of roughly 590,000 clones listed, around 95% are singletons. CD45RO-negative cells were positively selected for CCR7, leaving out terminally differentiated effector memory CD45RA+ cells. Input material: naive CD8+ T cells sorted from blood. The receptors here all came from a woman aged 30 to 39 in good health.

Only one count was recorded for this clone. This chain joins TRBV10-3 and TRBJ2-5; D is possibly TRBD1 (5 bases). Gene TRBJ2-7 matches the end of the DNA better, so the J call may be wrong. The V gene's germline CDR1 is ENHRY and CDR2 SYGVKD. The CDR3 is 18 residues long. The CDR3 here is CAISEMGTGHLLNYEQYF. Written as DNA, the CDR3 is TGTGCCATCAGTGAGATGGGAACAGGACATCTACTTAACTACGAGCAGTACTTC.

V and J are TRBV5-6 and TRBJ1-2, with TRBD1 as a possible D gene (5 bases). Germline V gene data show CDR1 as SGHDT and CDR2 as YYEEEE. Between the trimmed V and J ends, which lost 0 bases and 1 base, there was a span of 10 bases. The CDR3 totals 15 residues. The CDR3 sequence is CASSLVQAYNYGYTF. In nucleotides, the CDR3 is TGTGCCAGCAGCTTGGTACAGGCTTATAACTATGGCTACACCTTC.

V and J are TRBV19 and TRBJ1-3, with unresolved D. The length of the CDR3 is 19 residues. Germline-derived CDR1 and CDR2 are LNHDA and SQIVND (reference sequence). V gave up 0 bases and J gave up 2 bases, with 20 bases separating them. The CDR3 loop reads CASSIDERSERAAGNTIYF. The CDR3 nucleotides are TGTGCCAGTAGTATAGATGAGAGAAGCGAACGGGCAGCTGGAAACACCATATATTTT.

This sequence joins TRBV5-1 and TRBJ1-3; no reliable D call. Trimming took off 0 bases at V and 1 base at J, with 17 bases between the two ends. Germline values: CDR1 SGHRS, CDR2 YFSETQ. The CDR3 consists of 18 residues. CDR3 bases: TGCGCCAGCAGCTTGGGGGTTAAAGGGCTTGAATCTGGAAACACCATATATTTT. It translates to CASSLGVKGLESGNTIYF.

The rearrangement uses TRBV5-1 and TRBJ2-1; D uncertain. V shed 6 bases and J shed 2 bases, with 21 bases lying between them. From germline, CDR1 is SGHRS and CDR2 YFSETQ. This CDR3 has 17 residues. The CDR3 reads CASNTPGSNQTYNEQFF. CDR3 nucleotides: TGCGCCAGCAATACCCCCGGTAGTAATCAGACCTACAATGAGCAGTTCTTC.

Of note for this clone: Other nucleotide sequences from this sample produce the same CDR3. The gene calls are TRBV5-4 and TRBJ2-5; the D gene is possibly TRBD2 (6 bases). Germline V gene sequence: CDR1 SGHNT, CDR2 YYREEE (reference sequence). The length of the CDR3 is 13 residues. Trimming cost V 4 bases and J 5 bases, with 12 bases left between them. The CDR3 sequence: CASSTEREETQYF. The CDR3 DNA sequence: TGTGCCAGCAGCACGGAACGGGAGGAGACCCAGTACTTC.

This chain links TRBV28 with TRBJ1-1, with no clear D. Trimming took off 11 bases at V and 1 base at J, with 14 bases between the two ends. CDR1 and CDR2 from the germline V gene are MDHEN and SYDVKM. The CDR3 consists of 13 residues. The CDR3 DNA reads as TGTGCCTCCGAATCGGGTTCGAACACTGAAGCTTTCTTT. This encodes CASESGSNTEAFF.

The chain recombines TRBV4-2 with TRBJ1-6, with 7 bases lining up with TRBD1. From germline, CDR1 is LGHNA and CDR2 YNFKEQ. The trim removed 6 bases at V and 9 bases at J, leaving 8 bases unmatched. The CDR3 length is 14 residues. In nucleotides, the CDR3 is TGTGCCAGCAGACAGACAGGGCGGGGTTCACCCCTCCACTTT. It translates to CASRQTGRGSPLHF.

The V call is TRBV7-8, the J call TRBJ2-1; no firm D call. This CDR3 contains 15 residues. V lost 0 bases to trimming and J lost 0 bases, with 6 bases between them. The V gene's germline CDR1 is SGHVS and CDR2 FQNEAQ. The CDR3 DNA is TGTGCCAGCAGCTTAGCCGCGAGCTCCTACAATGAGCAGTTCTTC. Its translation: CASSLAASSYNEQFF.